This T cell receptor (beta chain) was profiled in a study of early stage breast cancer tumors. The CDR3 loop spans 20 amino acids. Germline CDR1 reads SGHRS; CDR2 reads YFSETQ. The J segment lost 0 bases and the V segment lost 0 bases, leaving 11 bases of the junction unmatched. Profiled with immunoSEQ multiplex PCR; TCRdb holds only in-frame clones, not every one. Among tens of thousands of clones listed, 65% to 75% were seen once. The sequenced sample consisted of blood. The clonotype comes from a person aged 45-60 years with breast cancer. The chain couples TRBV5-1 to TRBJ2-1; TRBD2 aligns across 11 bases. CDR3 nucleotides: TGCGCCAGCAGCTTGGACATGAGTAGCGGGAGGGCCAGCTCCTACAATGAGCAGTTCTTC. Translated: CASSLDMSSGRASSYNEQFF. The entire variable domain, with the rest obtained from reference TRBV5-1 and TRBJ2-1, is as follows: KAGVTQTPRYLIKTRGQQVTLSCSPISGHRSVSWYQQTPGQGLQFLFEYFSETQRNKGNFPGRFSGRQFSNSRSEMNVSTLELGDSALYLCASSLDMSSGRASSYNEQFFGPGTRLTVL.